The 15 T cell receptor beta chains below all came from one sample that was sequenced in a study of long-term antiretroviral therapy in people with HIV. Runs used v3.0 of the immunoSEQ assay and were done at survey level. Clones were read by immunoSEQ multiplex PCR, and TCRdb kept only the in-frame ones, dropping some. In the table there are about 23,000 clones, about four fifths of which are singletons. Sequenced material: unsorted PBMCs, taken 1.5 years after starting antiretroviral therapy. The source of these receptors is a man younger than 40 with HIV.

This chain links TRBV10-3 with TRBJ2-6; a weak D match, TRBD1 (5 bases). This CDR3 is 18 amino acids long. The V and J ends lost 7 bases and 0 bases respectively, with 19 bases between them. From germline, CDR1 is ENHRY and CDR2 SYGVKD. The chain's CDR3 is CAIKQGTSVSSGANVLTF. CDR3 coding DNA: TGTGCCATCAAGCAGGGAACCTCAGTTAGCTCTGGGGCCAACGTCCTGACTTTC.

This clone was seen more than once but under ten times. The chain is built from TRBV6-5 and TRBJ1-6, with D perhaps matching TRBD1 (6 bases). Trimming shortened V by 1 base and J by 7 bases, and 8 bases separated the two germline ends. Germline V CDR1 and CDR2: MNHEY, SVGAGI. The CDR3 sequence is 14 residues long. Written as DNA, the CDR3 is TGTGCCAGCAGTTACTGGACAGAGAATTCACCCCTCCACTTT. Protein product: CASSYWTENSPLHF.

V is TRBV7-8 and J is TRBJ2-3; D is possibly TRBD1 or TRBD2 (5 bases each). This CDR3 contains 19 residues. V lost 1 base, J lost 2 bases, and 22 bases lay in between. The germline gives CDR1 SGHVS, CDR2 FQNEAQ. The CDR3 region has the DNA TGTGCCAGCAGCTTAGAGGCCAGGCTCAGAGGGGCGGACACAGATACGCAGTATTTT. Amino acid sequence: CASSLEARLRGADTDTQYF.

V gene TRBV6-1 combines with J gene TRBJ1-3, with D maybe TRBD1 (6 bases). Germline V CDR1 and CDR2: MNHNS, SASEGT. The ends were cut back, 6 bases at V and 8 bases at J, with 14 bases in the middle. This CDR3 spans 13 amino acids. The CDR3 region is CASRGGNTDTIYF. For the CDR3, the DNA is TGTGCCAGCAGAGGGGGTAACACGGACACCATATATTTT.

This clone was detected a few times. The chain employs TRBV18 and TRBJ1-1, with TRBD1 matching over 10 bases. The CDR3 length is 17 residues. Germline CDR1 KGHSH, CDR2 LQKENI. Trimming at V came to 3 bases and at J to 0 bases, leaving 7 bases not matched to a gene. CDR3 protein: CASSPGTGARVNTEAFF. For the CDR3, the DNA is TGTGCCAGCTCACCCGGGACAGGGGCCAGAGTGAACACTGAAGCTTTCTTT.

V is TRBV18 and J is TRBJ2-1; 7 bases align to TRBD2. The CDR3 has 17 amino acids. Germline V gene sequence: CDR1 KGHSH, CDR2 LQKENI. V lost 3 bases, J lost 0 bases, and 8 bases stayed unmatched. DNA for the CDR3: TGTGCCAGCTCACCCCGAGGAGCGGGGAGCTCCTACAATGAGCAGTTCTTC. Translation: CASSPRGAGSSYNEQFF.

The CDR3 spells CASSLDGAGDEQYF. DNA of the CDR3: TGTGCCAGCAGCTTGGACGGGGCGGGAGACGAGCAGTACTTC. The chain uses TRBV5-4 and TRBJ2-7, with TRBD2 identical over 7 bases. CDR1 and CDR2 from the germline V gene are SGHNT and YYREEE (reference sequence). Trimming took 0 bases from V and 5 from J; bases not matched to a gene: 5. The CDR3 length is 14 residues.

The V and J genes are TRBV6-5 and TRBJ2-7, with TRBD2 as a possible D gene (6 bases). There are 14 residues in the CDR3. V was trimmed by 10 bases and J by 2 bases, leaving 18 bases between them. Germline V gives CDR1 MNHEY, CDR2 SVGAGI. The CDR3 is CAIADYLGTYEQYF. CDR3 nucleotides: TGTGCCATCGCGGACTATCTAGGGACCTACGAGCAGTACTTC.

The chain employs TRBV29-1 and TRBJ2-3; D assignment may be TRBD1 or TRBD2 (5 bases each). This CDR3 region has 15 residues. The germline V gene encodes CDR1 SQVTM and CDR2 ANQGSEA. Trimming removed 2 bases at V and 3 bases at J, with 15 bases between. The chain's CDR3 is CSVETAGTRTDTQYF. In DNA form, the CDR3 reads TGCAGCGTTGAAACTGCCGGGACGCGGACAGATACGCAGTATTTT.

V is TRBV5-4 and J is TRBJ2-7; D is perhaps TRBD2 (6 bases). V gave up 6 bases and J gave up 6 bases, with 22 bases separating them. The CDR3 sequence is 15 residues long. Germline V CDR1 and CDR2: SGHNT, YYREEE (reference sequence). Written as DNA, the CDR3 is TGTGCCAGCATGGACGGGGGTCCCGGGGGTGGCGAGCAGTACTTC. It is translated as CASMDGGPGGGEQYF.

This clone is termed medium-sized. V gene TRBV15 combines with J gene TRBJ1-1, with D unclear. Per germline, CDR1 LNHNV and CDR2 YYDKDF (reference sequence). The V end was cut by 0 bases, the J end by 0 bases, with 8 bases between. The CDR3 extends over 15 amino acids. Here the CDR3 DNA reads TGTGCCACCAGCAGAGAGGTCACCGTGAACACTGAAGCTTTCTTT. Translated, it gives CATSREVTVNTEAFF.

This clone has only a few counts. The rearrangement joins TRBV11-2 to TRBJ1-1; possible D gene TRBD1, 6 bases. V was cut by 4 bases and J by 6 bases, with 12 bases left in between. Germline CDR1 is SGHAT and CDR2 is FQNNGV. This CDR3 is built from 13 residues. This CDR3 reads CASSSARGAEAFF. As DNA, the CDR3 is TGTGCCAGCAGCTCCGCAAGGGGGGCTGAAGCTTTCTTT.

The chain couples TRBV10-3 to TRBJ2-2; maybe TRBD1 (6 bases). Germline V gives CDR1 ENHRY, CDR2 SYGVKD. This CDR3 has 14 amino acids. Trimming cost V 5 bases and J 3 bases, with 10 bases left between them. The CDR3 nucleotides read TGTGCCATCAGTCAGGGGTTAGACACCGGGGAGCTGTTTTTT. This codes for CAISQGLDTGELFF.

V usage is TRBV2 and J usage is TRBJ2-7; 7 bases fit TRBD1. CDR1 SNHLY and CDR2 FYNNEI come from the germline V gene. The CDR3 length is 14 residues. V lost 4 bases, J lost 5 bases, and 8 bases stayed unmatched. Written as DNA, the CDR3 is TGTGCCAGCAGTGTAGAGACAGGGTTCGACGAGCAGTACTTC. Translating it yields CASSVETGFDEQYF.

The chain has TRBV5-1 and TRBJ2-7; weak D call: TRBD2 (6 bases). Germline-derived CDR1 and CDR2 are SGHRS and YFSETQ. Trimming removed 2 bases at V and 3 bases at J, with 18 bases between. The CDR3 extends over 16 amino acids. The CDR3 nucleotides are TGCGCCAGCAGCTTAAATGGAGGAGGGGCCCACTACGAGCAGTACTTC. Protein: CASSLNGGGAHYEQYF.